The 30 T cell receptor beta chains reported below all come from one sample, sequenced in a study of blood T cell repertoires in COVID-19. TCRdb's table, derived via immunoSEQ multiplex PCR, lists solely in-frame clones and lacks some. The data show approximately 70,000 clones, 90% seen once. The sample was peripheral blood. Receptors originate from a human donor in a cohort sampled during active COVID-19.

V and J are TRBV9 and TRBJ2-3; D not certain. The V and J ends lost 1 base and 0 bases respectively, with 3 bases between them. The CDR3 covers 13 residues. Germline V gives CDR1 SGDLS, CDR2 YYNGEE. The CDR3 loop reads CASSVSSTDTQYF. CDR3 in DNA: TGTGCCAGCAGCGTATCTAGCACAGATACGCAGTATTTT.

The gene calls are TRBV9 and TRBJ1-1; 7 bases fit TRBD1. This CDR3 has 17 residues. Trimming at V came to 0 bases and at J to 0 bases, leaving 8 bases not matched to a gene. Germline-derived CDR1 and CDR2 are SGDLS and YYNGEE. The CDR3 DNA reads as TGTGCCAGCAGCGTAGCTTATGAGGACAGGTTGAACACTGAAGCTTTCTTT. Protein product: CASSVAYEDRLNTEAFF.

The rearrangement joins TRBV2 to TRBJ2-7; D remains unclear. CDR1 is SNHLY and CDR2 is FYNNEI in the germline V gene. Between the trimmed V and J ends, which lost 6 bases and 1 base, there was a span of 10 bases. The length of the CDR3 is 13 residues. For the CDR3, the DNA is TGTGCCAGCAGGGAAACAGTTTCCTACGAGCAGTACTTC. This translates into CASRETVSYEQYF.

The CDR3 DNA is TGTGCCAGTACCCCGGGACAGGGGGCGCAAGGCCGACTAGCGGGACCCTACGAGCAGTACTTC. Protein sequence: CASTPGQGAQGRLAGPYEQYF. The rearrangement joins TRBV19 to TRBJ2-7; weak D call: TRBD1 (12 bases). Germline V CDR1 and CDR2: LNHDA, SQIVND (reference sequence). The CDR3 is made up of 21 amino acids. Deletions cut 7 bases from V and 2 bases from J, with 36 bases between.

The chain recombines TRBV5-5 with TRBJ2-1; D is undetermined. The V end was cut by 1 base, the J end by 9 bases, with 14 bases between. Looked up from germline, CDR1 is SGHKS and CDR2 is YYEKEE (reference sequence). The CDR3 totals 14 residues. CDR3 nucleotides: TGTGCCAGCAGCTTGTCAGGTAGTGCAGGTGAGCAGTTCTTC. Translated: CASSLSGSAGEQFF.

The gene calls are TRBV9 and TRBJ1-5; 8 bases map to TRBD1. The J segment lost 6 bases and the V segment lost 3 bases, leaving 5 bases of the junction unmatched. This CDR3 has 14 amino acids. CDR1 is SGDLS and CDR2 is YYNGEE in the germline V gene. The CDR3 loop is CASSASDRAQPQHF. The CDR3 nucleotides are TGTGCCAGCAGCGCCTCGGACAGGGCTCAGCCCCAGCATTTT.

The V call is TRBV9, the J call TRBJ2-5, with 7 positions matching TRBD2. CDR3 length: 14 residues. Per germline, CDR1 SGDLS and CDR2 YYNGEE. V shed 0 bases, J shed 6 bases, and the junction held 5 bases outside the gene matches. CDR3 coding DNA: TGTGCCAGCAGCGTAGCGGGAGGTTATCAGACCCAGTACTTC. As protein: CASSVAGGYQTQYF.

This clone was counted a single time. The genes are TRBV7-9 and TRBJ2-3; TRBD2 matches 10 bases. This CDR3 comprises 16 residues. J gave up 2 bases and V 4 bases, and 6 bases lay outside the gene matches. Looked up from germline, CDR1 is SEHNR and CDR2 is FQNEAQ (reference sequence). This CDR3 reads CASSSWTSGNTDTQYF. In DNA form, the CDR3 reads TGTGCCAGCAGCTCATGGACTAGCGGTAACACAGATACGCAGTATTTT. The variable domain in full, with the rest retrieved from reference TRBV7-9 and TRBJ2-3, is DTGVSQNPRHKITKRGQNVTFRCDPISEHNRLYWYRQTLGQGPEFLTYFQNEAQLEKSRLLSDRFSAERPKGSFSTLEIQRTEQGDSAMYLCASSSWTSGNTDTQYFGPGTRLTVL.

V gene TRBV7-8 combines with J gene TRBJ1-4, with TRBD1 matching over 7 bases. The CDR3 runs to 14 residues. With 3 bases clipped from V and 5 bases from J, the junction kept 3 bases outside the gene matches. From germline, CDR1 is SGHVS and CDR2 FQNEAQ. CDR3 sequence (DNA): TGTGCCAGCAGCTTGCAGGGGGTAAATGAAAAACTGTTTTTT. Protein: CASSLQGVNEKLFF. The entire variable domain, with the rest obtained from reference TRBV7-8 and TRBJ1-4, is as follows: GAGVSQSPRYKVAKRGQDVALRCDPISGHVSLFWYQQALGQGPEFLTYFQNEAQLDKSGLPSDRFFAERPEGSVSTLKIQRTQQEDSAVYLCASSLQGVNEKLFFGSGTQLSVL.

The chain carries TRBV15 and TRBJ2-1, with a possible D match to TRBD2 (5 bases). The germline gives CDR1 LNHNV, CDR2 YYDKDF (reference sequence). The CDR3 is made up of 15 amino acids. V was cut by 3 bases and J by 7 bases, with 16 bases left in between. The CDR3 is CATSSYGERVNEQFF. Written as DNA, the CDR3 is TGTGCCACCAGCAGTTACGGGGAAAGAGTTAATGAGCAGTTCTTC.

Here the CDR3 reads CASSEKVGGQTQYF. The CDR3 DNA sequence: TGTGCCAGCAGTGAAAAAGTCGGCGGCCAGACCCAGTACTTC. The rearrangement uses TRBV6-1 and TRBJ2-5; D remains unclear. Germline CDR1 and CDR2: MNHNS and SASEGT. Trimming left V 2 bases short and J 6 bases short, with 13 bases between. The CDR3 contains 14 residues.

The chain joins TRBV3-1 (or the pseudogene TRBV3-2) to TRBJ1-5; D may be TRBD1 (6 bases). V dropped 4 bases and J dropped 9 bases, with 13 bases sitting between them. The germline V gene encodes CDR1 LGHDT and CDR2 YNNKEL (reference sequence). The CDR3 length is 13 residues. CDR3 in DNA: TGTGCCAGCAGCCCAGGGGCTTTCTCGCCCCAGCATTTT. Translated: CASSPGAFSPQHF.

This clone was found once. The rearrangement joins TRBV15 to TRBJ2-7; D ambiguous. Deletions cut 3 bases from V and 3 bases from J, with 9 bases between. Germline-derived CDR1 and CDR2 are LNHNV and YYDKDF (reference sequence). The CDR3 runs 13 residues. CDR3 loop: CATSRNSNYEQYF. As DNA, the CDR3 is TGTGCCACCAGCAGGAACAGCAACTACGAGCAGTACTTC. The entire variable domain, with the rest obtained from reference TRBV15 and TRBJ2-7, is as follows: DAMVIQNPRYQVTQFGKPVTLSCSQTLNHNVMYWYQQKSSQAPKLLFHYYDKDFNNEADTPDNFQSRRPNTSFCFLDIRSPGLGDTAMYLCATSRNSNYEQYFGPGTRLTVT.

The rearrangement uses TRBV29-1 and TRBJ2-1; D is perhaps TRBD2 (6 bases). This CDR3 is 15 amino acids long. Trimming cost V 3 bases and J 3 bases, with 15 bases left between them. The germline CDR1 and CDR2 sequences are SQVTM and ANQGSEA. The CDR3 is CSVEGSGAVYNEQFF. The CDR3 DNA follows: TGCAGCGTTGAGGGATCGGGAGCCGTCTACAATGAGCAGTTCTTC.

The V gene is TRBV13, the J gene TRBJ2-5; D is possibly TRBD2 (5 bases). There are 15 residues in the CDR3. Germline V gene lookup returns CDR1 PRHDT and CDR2 FYEKMQ (reference sequence). V lost 7 bases and J 1 base, leaving 16 bases between the germline ends. CDR3 DNA sequence: TGTGCCAGCACCTCCTGGCGGGCAGGCCAAGAGACCCAGTACTTC. It specifies CASTSWRAGQETQYF.

The chain combines TRBV7-9 with TRBJ1-2; D is perhaps TRBD1 (6 bases). Trimming cost V 5 bases and J 4 bases, with 11 bases left between them. The CDR3 spans 13 residues. In germline, CDR1 is SEHNR, CDR2 FQNEAQ (reference sequence). Here the CDR3 DNA reads TGTGCCAGCAGCGTTGGACAGTTCTATGGCTACACCTTC. As protein: CASSVGQFYGYTF.

This chain joins TRBV7-2 and TRBJ2-1, with D perhaps TRBD1 (6 bases). Trimming cost V 5 bases and J 0 bases, with 23 bases left between them. The germline V gene has CDR1 SGHTA and CDR2 FQGNSA. The CDR3 has 19 amino acids. The CDR3 region has the DNA TGTGCCAGCAGCGATATCACAGACAGGTCTGGGCGCTCCTACAATGAGCAGTTCTTC. Protein sequence: CASSDITDRSGRSYNEQFF.

This chain links TRBV18 with TRBJ1-3; 7 nucleotides align to TRBD1. The V segment lost 5 bases and the J segment 0 bases; nucleotides outside the gene matches: 10. CDR3 size: 17 residues. The germline V gene has CDR1 KGHSH and CDR2 LQKENI. The CDR3: CASSFTATGSSGNTIYF. CDR3 nucleotide sequence: TGTGCCAGCTCATTCACTGCGACAGGGAGCTCTGGAAACACCATATATTTT.

The CDR3 sequence is CASSFTSGGGASTDTQYF. CDR3 in DNA: TGTGCCAGCAGCTTTACTAGCGGGGGTGGGGCTAGCACAGATACGCAGTATTTT. The rearrangement joins TRBV11-2 to TRBJ2-3, with 11 positions matching TRBD2. The CDR3 contains 18 residues. Germline CDR1 is SGHAT and CDR2 is FQNNGV. The trim removed 3 bases at V and 0 bases at J, leaving 8 bases unmatched.

This rearrangement joins TRBV5-1 to TRBJ2-2; TRBD2 matches at 9 bases. This CDR3 spans 16 amino acids. Germline values: CDR1 SGHRS, CDR2 YFSETQ. The ends lost 1 base at V and 5 bases at J; junction bases unmatched: 6. This CDR3 is CASSLFSGSGTGELFF. The CDR3 DNA sequence: TGCGCCAGCAGCTTGTTTAGCGGGAGCGGGACCGGGGAGCTGTTTTTT.

The chain joins TRBV11-2 to TRBJ1-1; 8 positions agree with TRBD1. Trimming cost V 4 bases and J 3 bases; bases outside gene matches: 4. The CDR3 runs 14 residues. The germline gives CDR1 SGHAT, CDR2 FQNNGV. The CDR3, as DNA: TGTGCCAGCAGCTCAGGGGGCTGGGACACTGAAGCTTTCTTT. Protein: CASSSGGWDTEAFF.

V and J are TRBV5-5 and TRBJ1-5; 11 bases agree with TRBD1. CDR3 size: 14 residues. The trim removed 0 bases at V and 7 bases at J, leaving 0 bases unmatched. The germline CDR1 and CDR2 sequences are SGHKS and YYEKEE (reference sequence). As DNA, the CDR3 is TGTGCCAGCAGCTTGGGGGACAGGGGGCAGCCCCAGCATTTT. Protein product: CASSLGDRGQPQHF.

In this sample, this clone turned up a few times. J is TRBJ2-7 and V is TRBV19; TRBD1 aligns across 9 bases. The CDR3 is made up of 14 amino acids. With V trimmed by 5 bases and J by 6 bases, 8 bases remained unmatched. Per the germline V gene, CDR1 is LNHDA and CDR2 is SQIVND (reference sequence). The CDR3 is CASSPWDRVSEQYF. CDR3 coding DNA: TGTGCCAGTAGTCCCTGGGACAGGGTGAGCGAGCAGTACTTC.

This clone was detected only once. This chain connects TRBV5-8 to TRBJ1-1; D possibly corresponds to TRBD1 (5 bases). Germline CDR1 and CDR2: SGHTS and YDEGEE. Trimming pared 4 bases from V and 0 bases from J, leaving 16 bases between. This CDR3 is 16 amino acids long. This chain's CDR3 is CASSPGGKGLNTEAFF. In DNA, the CDR3 is TGTGCCAGCAGCCCGGGGGGAAAGGGCCTGAACACTGAAGCTTTCTTT.

The CDR3 DNA follows: TGCGCCAGCAGCAGCGGGACTGCCACAGATACGCAGTATTTT. This encodes CASSSGTATDTQYF. This chain links TRBV5-1 with TRBJ2-3; 7 positions match TRBD2. V lost 4 bases to trimming and J lost 2 bases; unmatched junction nucleotides: 4. This CDR3 comprises 14 residues. Germline V gives CDR1 SGHRS, CDR2 YFSETQ.

The chain couples TRBV10-3 to TRBJ2-7; 9 bases agree with TRBD1. The CDR3 sequence is 16 residues long. Trimming at V came to 4 bases and at J to 4 bases, leaving 11 bases not matched to a gene. Per germline, CDR1 ENHRY and CDR2 SYGVKD. The CDR3 DNA is TGTGCCATCAGTGGGCTTCCGGGACAGGGAATATACGAGCAGTACTTC. It translates to CAISGLPGQGIYEQYF.

The V and J genes are TRBV7-2 and TRBJ2-1; 10 nucleotides agree with TRBD2. Trimming took 6 bases from V and 4 from J; bases not matched to a gene: 6. This CDR3 is 15 amino acids long. In germline, CDR1 is SGHTA, CDR2 FQGNSA. CDR3 nucleotide sequence: TGTGCCAGCAGAAGTCGGACTAGCGGTTACAATGAGCAGTTCTTC. Translation: CASRSRTSGYNEQFF.

The chain couples TRBV7-2 to TRBJ1-5; a weak D match, TRBD1 (5 bases). This CDR3 contains 15 residues. V was cut by 6 bases and J by 3 bases, with 15 bases left in between. Germline CDR1 and CDR2: SGHTA and FQGNSA. CDR3 nucleotides: TGTGCCAGCAGTCAACGGAGGGGAGCCAATCAGCCCCAGCATTTT. This translates into CASSQRRGANQPQHF.

As to this clone: A read error may produce the germline difference seen at one junction end. The J gene is TRBJ1-2, the V gene TRBV5-4, with TRBD1 matching 11 bases. The CDR3 extends over 13 amino acids. Per germline, CDR1 SGHNT and CDR2 YYREEE (reference sequence). CDR3 bases: TGTGCCAGCAGTTTGGACAGGGGGCGGGGCTACACCTTC. Its translation: CASSLDRGRGYTF.

The chain recombines TRBV7-2 with TRBJ2-7; 8 nucleotides agree with TRBD1. The CDR3 runs 14 residues. Germline V gene data show CDR1 as SGHTA and CDR2 as FQGNSA. V was pared by 5 bases and J by 2 bases, with 5 bases of the junction left unmatched. As DNA, the CDR3 is TGTGCCAGCAGCGCCGACAGGGGAGCCTACGAGCAGTACTTC. Protein sequence: CASSADRGAYEQYF.